Listed below are T cell receptor beta chains from one sample, sequenced in a study of tumor-infiltrating lymphocytes in primary liver carcinoma. TCRdb re-called the multiplex PCR reads through MiXCR, storing one row per CDR3 protein. The sample yields tens of thousands of distinct CDR3 sequences, nearly 75% seen once. Sequencing was performed on liver tumor tissue from sampling region 4. These receptors were taken from a man between 35 and 55 years old with primary liver carcinoma and hepatitis B virus infection. Both conserved end residues are part of each CDR3. The order of the fields is D gene, V gene, clone size, J gene, CDR3 protein, CDR3 DNA. A D gene is named only where the DNA matches it firmly. Size tells how often a clone was seen (once, few, many) or the class of an expanded clone, and some rows leave it out.

d_call: .; v_call: TRBV12-3/TRBV12-4; clone_size: .; j_call: TRBJ2-5; cdr3_aa: CASSRSGTEPQYF; cdr3_nt: TGTGCAAGCAGCCGAAGCGGGACAGAGCCTCAGTACTTC
d_call: .; v_call: TRBV28; clone_size: .; j_call: TRBJ2-1; cdr3_aa: CASNLGGPSLYNEQFF; cdr3_nt: TGTGCCAGCAATTTAGGGGGTCCTAGCCTCTACAATGAGCAGTTCTTC
d_call: TRBD2; v_call: TRBV6-4; clone_size: .; j_call: TRBJ2-7; cdr3_aa: CASGDPTSEVYEQYF; cdr3_nt: TGCGCCAGCGGTGACCCGACTAGCGAGGTCTACGAGCAGTACTTC
d_call: .; v_call: TRBV5-1; clone_size: .; j_call: TRBJ2-3; cdr3_aa: CASNLWDGDTQYF; cdr3_nt: TGCGCTAGCAACCTCTGGGACGGAGATACGCAGTATTTT
d_call: .; v_call: TRBV29-1; clone_size: .; j_call: TRBJ2-6; cdr3_aa: CSVDLTSSSGASVLTF; cdr3_nt: TGCAGTGTTGATCTGACCTCAAGCTCCGGGGCCAGCGTCCTGACTTTC
d_call: TRBD2; v_call: TRBV11-1; clone_size: .; j_call: TRBJ2-4; cdr3_aa: CASSFPGTSTKNIQYF; cdr3_nt: TGTGCCAGCAGCTTTCCCGGGACTAGCACCAAAAACATTCAGTACTTC
d_call: .; v_call: TRBV5-4; clone_size: medium-sized; j_call: TRBJ1-2; cdr3_aa: CASSSDISSSGYTF; cdr3_nt: TGTGCCAGCAGCTCGGACATTTCCTCTAGTGGCTACACCTTC
d_call: TRBD2; v_call: TRBV7-8; clone_size: .; j_call: TRBJ2-1; cdr3_aa: CASSPSGIGDYEQFF; cdr3_nt: TGTGCCAGCTCTCCCAGCGGGATTGGCGACTATGAGCAGTTCTTC
d_call: .; v_call: TRBV6-1; clone_size: medium-sized; j_call: TRBJ2-4; cdr3_aa: CASSEITTVNFQYF; cdr3_nt: TGTGCCAGCAGTGAAATCACCACAGTAAATTTTCAGTACTTC
d_call: .; v_call: TRBV11-1; clone_size: .; j_call: TRBJ2-7; cdr3_aa: CANSLTGSGEYEHYF; cdr3_nt: TGTGCCAACAGCTTAACGGGATCGGGAGAGTACGAGCATTACTTC
d_call: .; v_call: TRBV11-1; clone_size: .; j_call: TRBJ2-3; cdr3_aa: CAGSPRHVLTDTQYF; cdr3_nt: TGTGCCGGCAGCCCGAGACACGTATTAACAGATACGCAGTATTTT
d_call: TRBD2; v_call: TRBV30; clone_size: once; j_call: TRBJ2-5; cdr3_aa: CAWCVSGRLETQYF; cdr3_nt: TGTGCCTGGTGTGTAAGCGGGAGGTTGGAGACCCAGTATTTC
d_call: .; v_call: TRBV14; clone_size: medium-sized; j_call: TRBJ1-6; cdr3_aa: CASSQVYNSPLHF; cdr3_nt: TGTGCCAGCAGCCAAGTGTATAATTCACCCCTCCACTTT
d_call: .; v_call: TRBV11-2; clone_size: .; j_call: TRBJ2-7; cdr3_aa: CASRSNGDEQYF; cdr3_nt: TGTGCCAGCAGATCGAACGGCGACGAGCAGTACTTC
d_call: .; v_call: TRBV4-1; clone_size: once; j_call: TRBJ2-1; cdr3_aa: CASSQEGTASRKQFF; cdr3_nt: TGTGCCAGCAGCCAAGAAGGGACCGCAAGCCGGAAGCAGTTCTTC
d_call: .; v_call: TRBV6-1; clone_size: .; j_call: TRBJ2-1; cdr3_aa: CASTLERHTYNEKFF; cdr3_nt: TGTGCCAGCACCCTGGAGCGGCACACGTACAATGAGAAATTCTTC
d_call: .; v_call: TRBV10-2; clone_size: .; j_call: TRBJ1-4; cdr3_aa: CTTAQPGQREKLFF; cdr3_nt: TGCACCACCGCACAACCGGGACAAAGGGAAAAACTGTTTTTT
d_call: TRBD2; v_call: TRBV30; clone_size: .; j_call: TRBJ2-7; cdr3_aa: CAWSLPGLARYEQYF; cdr3_nt: TGTGCCTGGAGTCTTCCAGGACTAGCAAGATACGAGCAGTACTTC
d_call: TRBD2; v_call: TRBV28; clone_size: .; j_call: TRBJ2-7; cdr3_aa: CTSGLPPAGEGEQYF; cdr3_nt: TGTACCAGCGGACTCCCTCCAGCGGGAGAAGGGGAGCAGTACTTC
d_call: .; v_call: TRBV21-1; clone_size: .; j_call: TRBJ2-2; cdr3_aa: CTRLAGCANTGELFF; cdr3_nt: TGTACCAGGCTCGCAGGCTGCGCGAACACCGGGGAGCTGTTTTTT
d_call: .; v_call: TRBV4-3; clone_size: .; j_call: TRBJ2-3; cdr3_aa: CVSSQDASTALYF; cdr3_nt: TGCGTCAGCAGCCAAGACGCTAGCACCGCGCTGTATTTC
d_call: TRBD1; v_call: TRBV29-1; clone_size: medium-sized; j_call: TRBJ2-5; cdr3_aa: CSVDRGLETQYF; cdr3_nt: TGCAGCGTTGACAGGGGGCTCGAGACCCAGTACTTC
d_call: .; v_call: TRBV5-1; clone_size: .; j_call: TRBJ2-2; cdr3_aa: CASSLETNGRSTGQLFF; cdr3_nt: TGCGCCAGCAGCTTGGAGACTAACGGGAGAAGCACCGGGCAGCTGTTTTTT
d_call: .; v_call: TRBV6-1; clone_size: .; j_call: TRBJ2-1; cdr3_aa: CASTPSCNVQFF; cdr3_nt: TGTGCCAGCACTCCGTCCTGCAATGTGCAGTTCTTC
d_call: .; v_call: TRBV11-1; clone_size: .; j_call: TRBJ2-7; cdr3_aa: CASSSTGSGEYGQYF; cdr3_nt: TGTGCCAGCAGCTCAACGGGATCGGGAGAGTACGGGCAGTACTTC
d_call: .; v_call: TRBV7-9; clone_size: .; j_call: TRBJ2-1; cdr3_aa: CASSPDVGIKGDEQFF; cdr3_nt: TGTGCCAGCAGCCCAGATGTGGGGATTAAAGGCGATGAGCAGTTCTTC
d_call: .; v_call: TRBV28; clone_size: .; j_call: TRBJ1-4; cdr3_aa: CASSFKRALNEKLFF; cdr3_nt: TGTGCCAGCAGTTTCAAAAGGGCTCTGAATGAAAAACTGTTTTTT
d_call: .; v_call: TRBV4-2; clone_size: once; j_call: TRBJ2-6; cdr3_aa: CTSSQETGSGANVLTF; cdr3_nt: TGTACCAGCAGCCAAGAAACAGGCTCTGGGGCCAACGTCCTGACTTTC
d_call: TRBD2; v_call: TRBV11-1; clone_size: .; j_call: TRBJ2-1; cdr3_aa: CASSTPPGGRALSEQFF; cdr3_nt: TGTGCCAGCAGTACCCCTCCTGGCGGGAGGGCCTTAAGTGAGCAGTTCTTC
d_call: .; v_call: TRBV7-6; clone_size: many; j_call: TRBJ1-1; cdr3_aa: CASSLRGYTEAFF; cdr3_nt: TGTGCCAGCAGCTTAAGGGGGTACACTGAAGCTTTCTTT
d_call: TRBD2; v_call: TRBV30; clone_size: .; j_call: TRBJ2-3; cdr3_aa: CAWSDTSGRSDAQYF; cdr3_nt: TGTGCCTGGAGTGACACCAGCGGGAGGTCGGATGCGCAGTATTTT
d_call: .; v_call: TRBV11-2; clone_size: once; j_call: TRBJ2-3; cdr3_aa: CASSRRSTGNIDTLYF; cdr3_nt: TGTGCCAGCAGCAGAAGAAGTACAGGGAACATTGATACGCTGTATTTT
d_call: TRBD2; v_call: TRBV6-2/TRBV6-3; clone_size: .; j_call: TRBJ2-1; cdr3_aa: CASSYPIAGNEQFF; cdr3_nt: TGTGCCAGCAGTTACCCCATAGCGGGAAATGAGCAGTTCTTC
d_call: .; v_call: TRBV6-1; clone_size: once; j_call: TRBJ2-1; cdr3_aa: CGSTLERHAYNEQFF; cdr3_nt: TGTGGCAGCACCCTGGAGCGACACGCCTACAATGAGCAGTTCTTC
d_call: TRBD2; v_call: TRBV5-8; clone_size: .; j_call: TRBJ2-1; cdr3_aa: CTSCSGTRGDNEQFF; cdr3_nt: TGTACCAGCTGCTCCGGGACTAGAGGTGACAATGAGCAATTCTTC
d_call: .; v_call: TRBV6-2/TRBV6-3; clone_size: .; j_call: TRBJ1-1; cdr3_aa: CASSSAGLVFF; cdr3_nt: TGTGCCAGCAGTTCGGCAGGTCTGGTTTTCTTT
d_call: .; v_call: TRBV29-1; clone_size: .; j_call: TRBJ2-3; cdr3_aa: CSIGAKGTTQYF; cdr3_nt: TGCAGCATCGGTGCCAAGGGGACTACGCAGTATTTT
d_call: .; v_call: TRBV4-2; clone_size: .; j_call: TRBJ1-2; cdr3_aa: CAISQDVQGAYDYTF; cdr3_nt: TGTGCTATCAGCCAAGATGTCCAGGGTGCCTATGACTACACCTTC
d_call: TRBD1; v_call: TRBV6-1; clone_size: .; j_call: TRBJ2-7; cdr3_aa: CASSIGTGPYEQYF; cdr3_nt: TGTGCCAGCAGTATCGGGACAGGACCCTACGAGCAATACTTC
d_call: .; v_call: TRBV29-1; clone_size: .; j_call: TRBJ2-7; cdr3_aa: CSVDTGYVCEQYF; cdr3_nt: .
d_call: .; v_call: TRBV29-1; clone_size: once; j_call: TRBJ2-3; cdr3_aa: CSVGAKWATQYF; cdr3_nt: TGCAGCGTTGGCGCAAAGTGGGCTACGCAGTATTTT
d_call: .; v_call: TRBV4-3; clone_size: .; j_call: TRBJ2-3; cdr3_aa: CVSSQDASTVQYF; cdr3_nt: TGCGTCAGCAGTCAAGACGCTAGCACCGTGCAGTATTTT
d_call: .; v_call: TRBV11-2; clone_size: .; j_call: TRBJ1-2; cdr3_aa: CASSPGTSYGYTF; cdr3_nt: TGTGCCAGCAGCCCCGGGACTAGCTATGGCTACACCTTC
d_call: .; v_call: TRBV29-1; clone_size: .; j_call: TRBJ2-5; cdr3_aa: CSVEPEKGRQETQYF; cdr3_nt: TGCAGTGTTGAGCCCGAGAAGGGGCGGCAAGAGACCCAGTACTTC
d_call: .; v_call: TRBV6-2/TRBV6-3; clone_size: .; j_call: TRBJ2-1; cdr3_aa: CASIPRTRTYYNEQFF; cdr3_nt: TGCGCCAGCATCCCAAGAACCAGGACTTATTACAATGAGCAGTTCTTC
d_call: .; v_call: TRBV29-1; clone_size: .; j_call: TRBJ2-7; cdr3_aa: CSVAGGWGMPYEPYF; cdr3_nt: TGCAGCGTTGCGGGTGGATGGGGGATGCCCTACGAACCGTATTTC
d_call: .; v_call: TRBV20-1; clone_size: .; j_call: TRBJ2-1; cdr3_aa: CSAKSPGLYNEQFF; cdr3_nt: TGCAGTGCCAAGTCCCCCGGGCTCTACAATGAGCAGTTCTTC
d_call: .; v_call: TRBV6-5; clone_size: few; j_call: TRBJ2-2; cdr3_aa: CASSYVGEVAGGLFF; cdr3_nt: TGTGCCAGCAGTTACGTAGGGGAGGTTGCCGGGGGGCTGTTTTTT
d_call: TRBD1; v_call: TRBV6-6; clone_size: .; j_call: TRBJ1-2; cdr3_aa: CAISSDDGTGNGYTF; cdr3_nt: TGTGCCATCAGTTCCGACGACGGGACAGGAAATGGCTACACCTTC
d_call: TRBD1; v_call: TRBV28; clone_size: .; j_call: TRBJ2-6; cdr3_aa: CASSQARDSFGANVLTF; cdr3_nt: TGTGCCAGCAGTCAAGCCCGGGACAGCTTTGGGGCCAACGTCCTGACTTTC
d_call: TRBD2; v_call: TRBV29-1; clone_size: few; j_call: TRBJ2-1; cdr3_aa: CSSGEGGQFF; cdr3_nt: TGCAGCAGTGGGGAGGGAGGGCAGTTCTTC
d_call: .; v_call: TRBV11-3; clone_size: .; j_call: TRBJ2-1; cdr3_aa: CASSLGVTTNEQFF; cdr3_nt: TGTGCCAGCAGCTTAGGCGTCACGACCAACGAGCAGTTCTTC
d_call: TRBD2; v_call: TRBV28; clone_size: .; j_call: TRBJ2-3; cdr3_aa: CVSSCPAGGTDTQYF; cdr3_nt: TGTGTCAGCAGCTGCCCAGCGGGGGGCACAGATACGCAGTATTTT
d_call: .; v_call: TRBV29-1; clone_size: once; j_call: TRBJ2-7; cdr3_aa: CNAMTSGTGTRHEQYF; cdr3_nt: TGCAACGCCATGACATCTGGGACCGGCACTCGCCACGAGCAGTACTTC
d_call: .; v_call: TRBV10-3; clone_size: medium-sized; j_call: TRBJ1-2; cdr3_aa: CAISLEGVRGYTF; cdr3_nt: TGTGCCATCAGCCTTGAGGGGGTTCGGGGCTACACCTTC
d_call: .; v_call: TRBV12-3/TRBV12-4; clone_size: .; j_call: TRBJ2-1; cdr3_aa: CASTISDNSYNEQFF; cdr3_nt: TGTGCCAGCACCATTAGTGACAACTCCTATAATGAGCAGTTCTTC
d_call: .; v_call: TRBV4-2; clone_size: .; j_call: TRBJ2-1; cdr3_aa: CASSQERAGSEQFF; cdr3_nt: TGTGCCAGCAGCCAAGAAAGGGCGGGTAGTGAGCAGTTCTTC